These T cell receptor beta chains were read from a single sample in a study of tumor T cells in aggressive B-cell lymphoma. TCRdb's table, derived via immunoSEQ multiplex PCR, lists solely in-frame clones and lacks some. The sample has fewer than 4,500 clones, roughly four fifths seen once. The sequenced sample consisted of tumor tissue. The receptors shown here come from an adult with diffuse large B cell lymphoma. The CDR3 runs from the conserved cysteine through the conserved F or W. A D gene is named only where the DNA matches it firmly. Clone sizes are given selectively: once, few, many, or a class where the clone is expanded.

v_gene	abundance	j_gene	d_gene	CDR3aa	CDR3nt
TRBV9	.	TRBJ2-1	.	CASSVMSDWYNEQFF	TGTGCCAGCAGCGTAATGTCGGACTGGTACAATGAGCAGTTCTTC
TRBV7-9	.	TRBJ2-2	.	CASSPWRQSTGELFF	TGTGCCAGCAGCCCTTGGAGACAGAGCACCGGGGAGCTGTTTTTT
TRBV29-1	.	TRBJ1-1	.	CSGGGKNTEAFF	TGCAGCGGCGGGGGTAAGAACACTGAAGCTTTCTTT
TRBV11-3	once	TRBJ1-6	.	CASSSGLEASPLHF	TGTGCCAGCAGCTCGGGACTGGAAGCTTCACCCCTCCACTTT
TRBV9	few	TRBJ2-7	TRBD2	CASSPSPGTSSWEQYF	TGTGCCAGCAGCCCTTCACCCGGGACTAGCTCGTGGGAGCAGTACTTC
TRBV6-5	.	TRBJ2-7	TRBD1	CASSYSTGVGEQYF	TGTGCCAGCAGTTACTCGACAGGGGTGGGCGAGCAGTACTTC
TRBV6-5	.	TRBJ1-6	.	CASSGGAYNSPLHF	TGTGCCAGCAGTGGAGGGGCTTATAATTCACCCCTCCACTTT
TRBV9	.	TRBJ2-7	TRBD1	CASSKGQGGVYEQYF	TGTGCCAGCAGCAAAGGACAGGGGGGGGTCTACGAGCAGTACTTC
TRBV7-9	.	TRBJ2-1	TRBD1	CASSLARGQGEGEQFF	TGTGCCAGCAGCTTAGCCCGGGGACAGGGTGAGGGTGAGCAGTTCTTC
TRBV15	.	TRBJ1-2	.	CATSSTTVSVDGYTF	TGTGCCACCAGCTCGACGACAGTCTCGGTCGATGGCTACACCTTC
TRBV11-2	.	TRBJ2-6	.	CASSLDPEGRSGANVLTF	TGTGCCAGCAGCTTAGATCCCGAGGGTAGGTCTGGGGCCAACGTCCTGACTTTC
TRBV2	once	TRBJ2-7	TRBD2	CASKWEGQYEQYF	TGTGCCAGCAAGTGGGAGGGTCAGTACGAGCAGTACTTC
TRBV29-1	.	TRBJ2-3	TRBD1	CSVEGVGGGGTDTQYF	TGCAGCGTTGAAGGTGTAGGGGGCGGCGGAACAGATACGCAGTATTTT
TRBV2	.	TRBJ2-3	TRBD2	CASSEGGGQYF	TGTGCCAGCAGTGAAGGGGGGGGGCAGTATTTT
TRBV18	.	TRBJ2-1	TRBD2	CASSSIAGGRHEQFF	TGTGCCAGCTCATCTATAGCGGGGGGGCGTCATGAGCAGTTCTTC
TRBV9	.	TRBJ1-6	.	CASGSRDSPLHF	TGTGCCAGCGGGAGTCGGGATTCACCCCTCCACTTT
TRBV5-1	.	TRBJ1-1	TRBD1	CASSHGTGNTEAFF	TGCGCCAGCAGCCATGGGACAGGGAACACTGAAGCTTTCTTT
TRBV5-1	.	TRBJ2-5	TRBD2	CASSSLNGRRETQYF	TGCGCCAGCAGCTCTTTAAACGGGAGGAGAGAGACCCAGTACTTC
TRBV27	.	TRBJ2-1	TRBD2	CASSLLAVTYNEQFF	TGTGCCAGCAGTTTACTAGCGGTAACCTACAATGAGCAGTTCTTC
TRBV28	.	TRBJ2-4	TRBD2	CAVGGEYF	TGTGCTGTTGGGGGGGAGTACTTC
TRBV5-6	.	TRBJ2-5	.	CASSRGLTQETQYF	TGTGCCAGCAGCCGGGGACTGACACAAGAGACCCAGTACTTC
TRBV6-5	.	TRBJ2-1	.	CASSNPGVKQFF	TGTGCCAGCAGTAACCCGGGTGTGAAGCAGTTCTTC
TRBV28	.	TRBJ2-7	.	CASNLGRDTFSSYEQYF	TGTGCCAGCAACTTGGGCCGGGACACCTTTAGCTCCTACGAGCAGTACTTC
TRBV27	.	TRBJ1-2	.	CASRGGYGYTF	TGTGCCAGCAGGGGAGGCTATGGCTACACCTTC
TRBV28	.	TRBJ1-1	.	CASSLSYSTEAFF	TGTGCCAGCAGTTTATCATACTCCACTGAAGCTTTCTTT
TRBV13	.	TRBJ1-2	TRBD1	CASSSTGTVYGYTF	TGTGCCAGCAGCTCGACCGGGACAGTATATGGCTACACCTTC
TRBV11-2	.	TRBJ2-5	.	CASSHVHTGETQYF	TGTGCCAGCAGCCACGTACATACGGGGGAGACCCAGTACTTC
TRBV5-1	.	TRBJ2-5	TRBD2	CASSLGAGGSMGETQYF	TGCGCCAGCAGCTTGGGGGCCGGCGGGAGTATGGGGGAGACCCAGTACTTC
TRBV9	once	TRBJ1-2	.	CASRSTSYGYTF	TGCGCCAGCAGATCGACAAGCTATGGCTACACCTTC
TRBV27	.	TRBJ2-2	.	CASTQAGTLDTGELFF	TGTGCCAGCACACAAGCCGGGACACTAGACACCGGGGAGCTGTTTTTT
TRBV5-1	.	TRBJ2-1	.	CASSLLSVRDNEQFF	TGCGCCAGCAGCTTGTTAAGTGTACGGGACAATGAGCAGTTCTTC
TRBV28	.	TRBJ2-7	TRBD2	CASSRAEWREDVHEQYF	TGTGCCAGCAGTCGGGCGGAATGGCGGGAGGATGTTCACGAGCAGTACTTC
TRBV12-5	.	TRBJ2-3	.	CASGATTTTQYF	TGTGCTAGTGGGGCAACTACGACGACGCAGTATTTT
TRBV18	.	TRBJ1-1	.	CASSSGVRENTEAFF	TGTGCCAGCTCATCGGGGGTCAGGGAGAACACTGAAGCTTTCTTT
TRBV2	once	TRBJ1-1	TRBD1	CASKRDRGVTEAFF	TGTGCCAGCAAGAGGGACAGGGGCGTCACTGAAGCTTTCTTT
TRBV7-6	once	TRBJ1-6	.	CASSLERAGQNSPLHF	TGTGCCAGCAGCTTAGAACGAGCGGGCCAAAATTCACCCCTCCACTTT
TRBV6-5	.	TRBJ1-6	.	CASTVGENSPLHF	TGTGCCAGCACAGTCGGGGAGAATTCACCCCTCCACTTT
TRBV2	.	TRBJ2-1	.	CASRERVDEQFF	TGTGCCAGCAGGGAGAGAGTCGATGAGCAGTTCTTC
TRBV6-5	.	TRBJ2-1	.	CASKPGGQYNEQFF	TGTGCCAGCAAACCGGGGGGCCAATACAATGAGCAGTTCTTC
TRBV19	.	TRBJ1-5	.	CASSADRKVNQPQHF	TGTGCCAGTAGTGCGGACAGAAAAGTCAATCAGCCCCAGCATTTT